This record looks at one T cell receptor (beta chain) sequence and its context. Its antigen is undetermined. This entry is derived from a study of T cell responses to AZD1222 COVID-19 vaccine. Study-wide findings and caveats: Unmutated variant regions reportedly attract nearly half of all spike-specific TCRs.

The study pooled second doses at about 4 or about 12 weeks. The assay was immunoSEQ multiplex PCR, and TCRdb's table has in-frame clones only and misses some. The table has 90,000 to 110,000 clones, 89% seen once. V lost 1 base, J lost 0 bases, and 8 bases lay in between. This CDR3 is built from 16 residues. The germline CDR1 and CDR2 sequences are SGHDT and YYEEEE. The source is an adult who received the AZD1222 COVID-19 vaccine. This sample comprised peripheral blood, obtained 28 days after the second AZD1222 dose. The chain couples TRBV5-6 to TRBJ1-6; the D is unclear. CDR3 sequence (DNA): TGTGCCAGCAGCTTGAGGAGGAGCTCCTATAATTCACCCCTCCACTTT. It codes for CASSLRRSSYNSPLHF. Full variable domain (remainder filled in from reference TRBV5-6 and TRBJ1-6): DAGVTQSPTHLIKTRGQQVTLRCSPKSGHDTVSWYQQALGQGPQFIFQYYEEEERQRGNFPDRFSGHQFPNYSSELNVNALLLGDSALYLCASSLRRSSYNSPLHFGNGTRLTVT.